Presented here are 27 T cell receptor beta chains from one specimen sequenced in a study of T-cell memory formation after mild COVID-19. TCRdb re-called the 5' RACE reads through MiXCR, storing one row per CDR3 protein. This table holds more than 110,000 distinct CDR3 sequences, around 25% found once. The sequenced material came from PBMCs or a T cell subset sorted from them (not recorded which). Every receptor here comes from an adult woman who had mild COVID-19 (a few samples of this study predate the infection). Cell type and time point are not known.

This clonotype was seen a few times. J is TRBJ2-7 and V is TRBV9, with D perhaps matching TRBD1 or TRBD2 (5 bases each). The V end was cut by 3 bases, the J end by 7 bases, with 14 bases between. CDR1 is SGDLS, CDR2 YYNGEE, per germline. The CDR3 runs to 13 residues. CDR3 nucleotides: TGTGCCAGCAGCGACCAGGGCCCGGGAGAGCAGTACTTC. This gives the protein CASSDQGPGEQYF.

The chain couples TRBV15 to TRBJ2-7; D uncertain. The CDR3 consists of 13 residues. Germline V gives CDR1 LNHNV, CDR2 YYDKDF (reference sequence). Trimming cost V 2 bases and J 0 bases, with 5 bases left between them. The CDR3 nucleotides are TGTGCCACCAGCAGACAGGACTCCTACGAGCAGTACTTC. It is translated as CATSRQDSYEQYF.

In this sample, this clonotype turned up a few times. The rearrangement uses TRBV25-1 and TRBJ2-7, with D tentatively TRBD1 (6 bases). CDR3 length equals 14 residues. From germline, CDR1 is MGHDK and CDR2 SYGVNS. V shed 3 bases and J shed 3 bases, with 12 bases lying between them. CDR3 coding DNA: TGTGCCAGCAGTGACCCACCACAGGGCTACGAGCAGTACTTC. The encoded protein is CASSDPPQGYEQYF.

The chain has TRBV24-1 and TRBJ1-2; the D is unclear. Trimming removed 5 bases from V and 0 bases from J, with 15 bases in between. There are 16 residues in the CDR3. Germline loops: CDR1 KGHDR, CDR2 SFDVKD. The DNA for the CDR3 is TGTGCCACCAGTGCCGGACCCTCTGGAGCTAACTATGGCTACACCTTC. This gives the protein CATSAGPSGANYGYTF.

The chain carries TRBV1 and TRBJ2-7; whether TRBD2, the table's D call, matches the DNA was not checked. TRBV1 is deemed a pseudogene. The length of the CDR3 is 14 residues. This chain's CDR3 is CTSSLPSGSHEQYF. Here the CDR3 DNA reads TGCACCAGCAGCCTACCTAGCGGGAGCCACGAGCAGTACTTC.

This clonotype has more than one count but fewer than ten. The DNA for the CDR3 is TGTGCCAGCAGCTTAGGCGGGGGCTGGGGCACTGAAGCTTTCTTT. Translation: CASSLGGGWGTEAFF. The gene calls are TRBV7-6 and TRBJ1-1; D might be TRBD1 (6 bases). The CDR3 spans 15 residues. V shed 1 base and J shed 4 bases, with 13 bases lying between them. CDR1 SGHVS and CDR2 FNYEAQ come from the germline V gene.

This clonotype occurred a few times. CDR3 nucleotide sequence: TGTGCCAGCAGCGAGGGACACGCGAACACCGGGGAGCTGTTTTTT. It encodes CASSEGHANTGELFF. The V call is TRBV6-5, the J call TRBJ2-2; the D gene is possibly TRBD1 (6 bases). The V gene lost 6 bases and the J gene lost 0 bases, with 11 bases spanning the gap. Germline lookup yields CDR1 MNHEY and CDR2 SVGAGI. The CDR3 is 15 residues long.

This chain connects TRBV30 to TRBJ2-2; the match to TRBD2 covers 16 bases. V dropped 4 bases and J dropped 6; count of bases not matched to a gene: 2. Germline V gene lookup returns CDR1 GTSNPN and CDR2 SVGIG (reference sequence). The CDR3 spans 15 residues. CDR3 in amino acids: CAWKGTSGRAGELFF. The CDR3 DNA reads TGTGCCTGGAAGGGGACTAGCGGGAGGGCCGGGGAGCTGTTTTTT.

The chain uses TRBV27 and TRBJ1-2; D is unclear. This CDR3 contains 15 residues. CDR1 and CDR2 from the germline V gene are MNHEY and SMNVEV (reference sequence). V lost 8 bases and J 2 bases, leaving 18 bases between the germline ends. In DNA form, the CDR3 reads TGTGCCAGCCGCTTCACCCAACTCGGAAACTATGGCTACACCTTC. Translation: CASRFTQLGNYGYTF.

This clonotype has just one count. This chain uses TRBV24-1 with TRBJ1-5, with TRBD1 matching over 7 bases. The germline CDR1 and CDR2 sequences are KGHDR and SFDVKD. This CDR3 comprises 15 residues. V shed 3 bases and J 4 bases; nucleotides not matched to a gene: 5. The CDR3 protein is CATSDRQGGNQPQHF. The CDR3 DNA reads TGTGCCACCAGTGATCGACAGGGTGGGAATCAGCCCCAGCATTTT.

This chain joins TRBV9 and TRBJ2-2, with D hard to call. The CDR3 has 13 amino acids. Trimming shortened V by 2 bases and J by 3 bases, and 5 bases separated the two germline ends. The germline gives CDR1 SGDLS, CDR2 YYNGEE. CDR3 loop: CASSVGDTGELFF. Here the CDR3 DNA reads TGTGCCAGCAGCGTTGGAGACACCGGGGAGCTGTTTTTT.

CDR3 sequence reads: CASSLVAESYNEQFF. The CDR3 DNA is TGTGCCAGCAGCTTAGTAGCGGAATCCTACAATGAGCAGTTCTTC. The chain links TRBV11-2 to TRBJ2-1, with D perhaps TRBD2 (6 bases). The CDR3 is 15 amino acids. Germline assignment: CDR1 SGHAT and CDR2 FQNNGV. The ends were cut back, 1 base at V and 1 base at J, with 8 bases in the middle.

The chain is built from TRBV4-1 and TRBJ1-4; 10 bases align to TRBD1. Germline CDR1 reads MGHRA; CDR2 reads YSYEKL. V lost 3 bases to trimming and J lost 6 bases; unmatched junction nucleotides: 4. The CDR3 length is 15 residues. In DNA form, the CDR3 reads TGCGCCAGCAGCCACCCGGGACAGGGGCATGAAAAACTGTTTTTT. Its protein product is CASSHPGQGHEKLFF.

The V gene is TRBV10-3, the J gene TRBJ2-1; possible D gene TRBD2, 5 bases. Germline values: CDR1 ENHRY, CDR2 SYGVKD. V lost 4 bases to trimming and J lost 8 bases, with 9 bases between them. The CDR3 spans 12 residues. CDR3 sequence reads: CAISASWDEQFF. The CDR3 DNA reads TGTGCCATCAGTGCTAGCTGGGATGAGCAGTTCTTC.

This clonotype has only a few counts. The V gene is TRBV12-3 or TRBV12-4, the J gene TRBJ2-7; D is possibly TRBD1 (5 bases). The CDR3 length is 14 residues. V dropped 4 bases and J dropped 0 bases, with 10 bases sitting between them. CDR3 coding DNA: TGTGCCAGCAGTTCCAGGGTCGGCTCCTACGAGCAGTACTTC. Translation gives CASSSRVGSYEQYF.

The chain has TRBV29-1 and TRBJ2-3; D possibly uses TRBD1 or TRBD2 (5 bases each). Trimming stripped 4 bases from V and 0 bases from J, with 8 bases between. The length of the CDR3 is 13 residues. Germline lookup yields CDR1 SQVTM and CDR2 ANQGSEA. CDR3 nucleotide sequence: TGCAGCGTTGGAGGGGTCAGCACAGATACGCAGTATTTT. Its protein product is CSVGGVSTDTQYF.

J is TRBJ2-7 and V is TRBV12-3 or TRBV12-4; 12 bases map to TRBD2. CDR3 length equals 15 residues. Trimming removed 5 bases from V and 2 bases from J; junction bases left unmatched: 4. DNA for the CDR3: TGTGCCAGCAGTCAGAGGACTAGCGGGACCTACGAGCAGTACTTC. Encoded protein: CASSQRTSGTYEQYF.

This clonotype occurred a few times. The V call is TRBV29-1, the J call TRBJ1-1; the D is unclear. From germline, CDR1 is SQVTM and CDR2 ANQGSEA. The CDR3 extends over 15 amino acids. Trimming cost V 7 bases and J 0 bases, with 18 bases left between them. The CDR3 DNA follows: TGCAGCGGTACCGGACTTGACCCGATGAACACTGAAGCTTTCTTT. Protein: CSGTGLDPMNTEAFF.

This clonotype has only one observation. The DNA for the CDR3 is TGTGCCAGCAGTGATACTAGGTGGGAGACCCAGTACTTC. It specifies CASSDTRWETQYF. The chain joins TRBV6-1 to TRBJ2-5; D is possibly TRBD2 (5 bases). This CDR3 is 13 amino acids long. Germline V gene lookup returns CDR1 MNHNS and CDR2 SASEGT. Trimming shortened V by 3 bases and J by 5 bases, and 10 bases separated the two germline ends.

This clonotype occurred a few times. CDR3 DNA sequence: TGTGCCAGCAGTACAGGGACTAGCGGCTACACAGATACGCAGTATTTT. This encodes CASSTGTSGYTDTQYF. The chain combines TRBV25-1 with TRBJ2-3; 11 bases are a match to TRBD2. The germline V gene has CDR1 MGHDK and CDR2 SYGVNS. CDR3 size: 16 residues. J gave up 2 bases and V 5 bases, and 6 bases lay outside the gene matches.

J is TRBJ1-5 and V is TRBV2; perhaps TRBD1 as D (5 bases). This CDR3 region has 14 residues. Germline V gene sequence: CDR1 SNHLY, CDR2 FYNNEI. V was pared by 6 bases and J by 2 bases, with 11 bases between. CDR3: CASSPGWGNQPQHF. The CDR3 DNA reads as TGTGCCAGCAGCCCAGGGTGGGGCAATCAGCCCCAGCATTTT.

This clonotype has just a few counts. DNA of the CDR3: TGTGCCAGCAGTTACCGTTCCCCCTTAGGGGGCGGCAATCAGCCCCAGCATTTT. Its protein is CASSYRSPLGGGNQPQHF. The chain carries TRBV6-5 and TRBJ1-5; TRBD1 matches at 7 bases. J was trimmed by 2 bases and V by 2 bases; bases with no gene match: 12. CDR3 length equals 18 residues. CDR1 and CDR2 (germline): MNHEY, SVGAGI.

This chain uses TRBV12-3 or TRBV12-4 with TRBJ1-1; D is uncertain. The CDR3 totals 13 residues. V dropped 4 bases and J dropped 7 bases, with 13 bases sitting between them. The CDR3 DNA follows: TGTGCCAGCAGTTGGAAGGTGGAAGGTGAAGCTTTCTTT. It specifies CASSWKVEGEAFF.

This clonotype was counted only a few times. This CDR3 reads CASSLAGASTYNEQFF. The CDR3 DNA reads as TGCGCCAGCAGCTTGGCTGGGGCCAGTACCTACAATGAGCAGTTCTTC. The J gene is TRBJ2-1, the V gene TRBV5-1, with D tentatively TRBD1 (5 bases). The V end was cut by 0 bases, the J end by 2 bases, with 12 bases between. The CDR3 spans 16 residues. CDR1 is SGHRS, CDR2 YFSETQ, per germline.

This clonotype was seen a handful of times. The chain couples TRBV19 to TRBJ1-1, with unresolved D. V was trimmed by 1 base and J by 2 bases, leaving 11 bases between them. Germline CDR1 is LNHDA and CDR2 is SQIVND (reference sequence). The CDR3 spans 15 residues. As DNA, the CDR3 is TGTGCCAGTAGTATAGGGTCCGCGGGAAACACTGAAGCTTTCTTT. Its protein product is CASSIGSAGNTEAFF.

This clonotype was seen only a few times. The gene calls are TRBV5-5 and TRBJ2-7; possibly TRBD2 for D (6 bases). The CDR3 is made up of 14 amino acids. Trimming removed 4 bases from V and 5 bases from J, with 16 bases in between. Germline-derived CDR1 and CDR2 are SGHKS and YYEKEE (reference sequence). The CDR3 nucleotides read TGTGCCAGCAGCCGCGCCGGGGGATGGGACGAGCAGTACTTC. It yields the protein CASSRAGGWDEQYF.

This sequence joins TRBV12-3 or TRBV12-4 and TRBJ2-5, with D hard to call. The V end lost 5 bases, the J end lost 5 bases, and 9 bases lay between the germline ends. There are 12 residues in the CDR3. CDR3 sequence (DNA): TGTGCCAGCAGTCCCGCGGCGGAGACCCAGTACTTC. It is translated as CASSPAAETQYF.